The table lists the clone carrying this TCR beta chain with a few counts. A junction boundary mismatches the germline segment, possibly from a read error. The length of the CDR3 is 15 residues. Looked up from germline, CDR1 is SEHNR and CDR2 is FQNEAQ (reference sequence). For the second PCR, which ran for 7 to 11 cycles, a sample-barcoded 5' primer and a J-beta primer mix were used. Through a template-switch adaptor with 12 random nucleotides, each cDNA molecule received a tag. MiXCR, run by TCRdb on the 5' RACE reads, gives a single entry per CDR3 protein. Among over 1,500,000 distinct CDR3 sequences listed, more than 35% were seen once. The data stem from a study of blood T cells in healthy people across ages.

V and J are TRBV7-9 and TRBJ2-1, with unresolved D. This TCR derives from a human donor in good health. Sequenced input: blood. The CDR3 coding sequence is TGTGCCAGCAACTTATGGTCCCTGGCAATCAATGAGCAGTTCTTC. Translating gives CASNLWSLAINEQFF. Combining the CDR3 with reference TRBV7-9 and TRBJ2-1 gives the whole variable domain DTGVSQNPRHKITKRGQNVTFRCDPISEHNRLYWYRQTLGQGPEFLTYFQNEAQLEKSRLLSDRFSAERPKGSFSTLEIQRTEQGDSAMYLCASNLWSLAINEQFFGPGTRLTVL.